This T cell receptor beta chain was sequenced during a study of human T cells and chemical hapten exposure. CDR1 is KGHSH, CDR2 LQKENI, per germline. The CDR3 spans 14 residues. Deletions cut 6 bases from V and 9 bases from J, with 17 bases between. MiXCR, run by TCRdb on the RACE reads, gives a single entry per CDR3 protein. Found here are around 350,000 distinct CDR3 sequences, approximately 5.8% of them singletons; the top ten hold around 8%. Time point specified: pre-sensitization, week 0. Treatment described: therapeutic diphenylcyclopropenone sensitization with weekly scalp DPC. The origin of this receptor is a woman aged 18-29 years with alopecia areata. Some clones in this sample may be carry-over from other donors' samples. V is TRBV18 and J is TRBJ1-4; no firm D call. This specimen consisted of whole blood, obtained in connection with sensitization to the hapten diphenylcyclopropenone (DPC). The CDR3 nucleotides are TGTGCCAGCTCGCAGACGGGAGCTCTTAAAAAACTGTTTTTT. It is translated as CASSQTGALKKLFF.